This entry is about one T cell receptor (beta chain). Its antigen is unidentified. CDR1 and CDR2 (germline): MDHEN, SYDVKM. Between the trimmed V and J ends, which lost 1 base and 6 bases, there was a span of 7 bases. This CDR3 has 12 amino acids. The PCR employed 60 Vbeta primers together with 13 Jbeta primers. Data came from immunoSEQ multiplex PCR; TCRdb stores just in-frame clones and leaves some out. The sample shows some 170,000 clones, roughly 76% of them seen only once. The data were obtained in a study of cytomegalovirus exposure and HLA in healthy donors. General study findings and limits: Analyses of presence and absence presupposed an approximately uniform sequencing depth across donors. Data from an earlier analysis indicated that most TCR beta V segments were productive either about 87% or about 30% of the time.

What was sequenced was PBMCs. This chain links TRBV28 with TRBJ2-7; the D gene is possibly TRBD1 (6 bases). This TCR came from a woman in her forties or fifties in good health and CMV-seronegative. Here the CDR3 DNA reads TGTGCCAGCAGTTTATCCAGGGGCGAGCAGTACTTC. Protein product: CASSLSRGEQYF.